This T cell receptor beta chain is from a study of blood T cell repertoires in COVID-19. TCRdb's table, derived via immunoSEQ multiplex PCR, lists solely in-frame clones and lacks some. The sample gives roughly 120,000 clones, just under 85% of which show up once; less than 9% is in the top ten. Germline V lookup: CDR1 LNHDA, CDR2 SQIVND (reference sequence). The CDR3 is 14 residues long. V shed 10 bases, J shed 4 bases, and the junction held 11 bases outside the gene matches. The material sequenced was peripheral blood. The V gene is TRBV19, the J gene TRBJ1-1, with 8 bases that match TRBD1. This clonotype was sampled from a man aged 65 to 79 with active or convalescent COVID-19. DNA of the CDR3: TGTGCCACTTCCCTGGGACAGGTAGGCACTGAAGCTTTCTTT. This codes for CATSLGQVGTEAFF.